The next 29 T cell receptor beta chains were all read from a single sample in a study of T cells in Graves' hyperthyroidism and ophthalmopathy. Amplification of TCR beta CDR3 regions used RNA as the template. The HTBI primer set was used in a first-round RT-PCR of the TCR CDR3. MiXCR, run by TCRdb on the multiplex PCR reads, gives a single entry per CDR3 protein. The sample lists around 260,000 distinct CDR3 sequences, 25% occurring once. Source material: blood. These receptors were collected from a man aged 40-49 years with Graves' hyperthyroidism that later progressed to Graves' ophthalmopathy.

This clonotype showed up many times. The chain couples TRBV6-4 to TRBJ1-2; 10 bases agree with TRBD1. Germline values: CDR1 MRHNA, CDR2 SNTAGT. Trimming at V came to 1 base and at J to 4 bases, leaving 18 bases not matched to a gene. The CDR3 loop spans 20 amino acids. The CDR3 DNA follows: TGTGCCAGCAGTGACTTGTTTTCCGGGGACAGGGGTGATGTAGGCTATGGCTACACCTTC. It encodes CASSDLFSGDRGDVGYGYTF.

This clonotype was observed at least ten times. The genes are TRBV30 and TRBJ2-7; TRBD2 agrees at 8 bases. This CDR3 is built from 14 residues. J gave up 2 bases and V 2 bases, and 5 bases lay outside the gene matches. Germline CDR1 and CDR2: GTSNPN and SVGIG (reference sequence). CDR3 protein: CAWSRVAGTYEQYF. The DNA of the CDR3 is TGTGCCTGGAGTCGAGTAGCGGGGACCTACGAGCAGTACTTC.

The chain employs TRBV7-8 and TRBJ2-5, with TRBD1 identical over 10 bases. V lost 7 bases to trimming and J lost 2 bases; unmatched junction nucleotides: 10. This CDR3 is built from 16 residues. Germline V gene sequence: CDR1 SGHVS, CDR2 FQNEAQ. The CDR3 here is CASTYGTGVAQETQYF. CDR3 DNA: TGTGCCAGCACCTACGGGACAGGGGTCGCGCAAGAGACCCAGTACTTC.

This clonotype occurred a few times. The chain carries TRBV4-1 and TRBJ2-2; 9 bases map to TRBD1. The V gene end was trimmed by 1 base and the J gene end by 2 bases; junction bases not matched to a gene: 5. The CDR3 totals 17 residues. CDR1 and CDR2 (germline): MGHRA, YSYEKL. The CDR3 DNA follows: TGCGCCAGCAGCCAAGGCGTGGGACAGGGAAACACCGGGGAGCTGTTTTTT. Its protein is CASSQGVGQGNTGELFF.

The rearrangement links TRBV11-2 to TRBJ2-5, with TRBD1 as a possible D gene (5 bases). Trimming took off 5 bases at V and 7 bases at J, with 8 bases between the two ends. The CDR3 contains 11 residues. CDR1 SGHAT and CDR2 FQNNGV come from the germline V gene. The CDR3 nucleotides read TGTGCCAGCAGCCTTCAGGGGACCCAGTACTTC. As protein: CASSLQGTQYF.

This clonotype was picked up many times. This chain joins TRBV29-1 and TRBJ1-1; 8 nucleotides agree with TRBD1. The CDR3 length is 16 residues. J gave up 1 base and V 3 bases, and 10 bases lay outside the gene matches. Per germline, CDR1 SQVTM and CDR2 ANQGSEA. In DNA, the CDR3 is TGCAGCGTTGACCTTTTTGGACAGGGACAGAACACTGAAGCTTTCTTT. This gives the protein CSVDLFGQGQNTEAFF.

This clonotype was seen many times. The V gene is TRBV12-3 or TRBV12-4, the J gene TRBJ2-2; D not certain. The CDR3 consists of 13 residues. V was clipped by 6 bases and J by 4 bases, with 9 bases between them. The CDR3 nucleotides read TGTGCCAGCAGACTAATAAGCACCGGGGAGCTGTTTTTT. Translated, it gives CASRLISTGELFF.

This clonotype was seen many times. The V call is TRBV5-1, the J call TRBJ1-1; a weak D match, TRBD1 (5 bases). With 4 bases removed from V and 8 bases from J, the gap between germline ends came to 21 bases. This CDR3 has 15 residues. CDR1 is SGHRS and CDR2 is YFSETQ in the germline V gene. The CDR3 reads CASSPTPGALPEAFF. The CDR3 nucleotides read TGCGCCAGCAGCCCAACGCCCGGGGCGCTACCCGAAGCTTTCTTT.

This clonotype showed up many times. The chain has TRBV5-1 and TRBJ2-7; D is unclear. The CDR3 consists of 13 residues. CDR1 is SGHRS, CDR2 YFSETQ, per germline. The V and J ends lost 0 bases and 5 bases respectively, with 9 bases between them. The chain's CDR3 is CASSLGRENEQYF. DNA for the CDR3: TGCGCCAGCAGCTTGGGAAGGGAAAACGAGCAGTACTTC.

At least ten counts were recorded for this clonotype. The CDR3 region is CASGRTGITEAFF. Here the CDR3 DNA reads TGTGCTAGTGGAAGGACAGGGATCACTGAAGCTTTCTTT. V and J are TRBV12-5 and TRBJ1-1; 8 nucleotides match TRBD1. This CDR3 comprises 13 residues. J lost 4 bases, V lost 6 bases, and 4 bases had no gene match. Germline CDR1 is LGHNT and CDR2 is FRNRAP. The full variable domain, its missing parts supplied by reference TRBV12-5 and TRBJ1-1, is DARVTQTPRHKVTEMGQEVTMRCQPILGHNTVFWYRQTMMQGLELLAYFRNRAPLDDSGMPKDRFSAEMPDATLATLKIQPSEPRDSAVYFCASGRTGITEAFFGQGTRLTVV.

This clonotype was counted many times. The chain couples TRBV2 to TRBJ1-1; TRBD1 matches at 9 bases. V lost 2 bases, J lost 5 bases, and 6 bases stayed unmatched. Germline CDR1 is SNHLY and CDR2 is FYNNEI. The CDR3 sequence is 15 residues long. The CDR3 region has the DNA TGTGCCAGCAGTGAATTGGGACAGGGAAGGACTGAAGCTTTCTTT. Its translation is CASSELGQGRTEAFF.

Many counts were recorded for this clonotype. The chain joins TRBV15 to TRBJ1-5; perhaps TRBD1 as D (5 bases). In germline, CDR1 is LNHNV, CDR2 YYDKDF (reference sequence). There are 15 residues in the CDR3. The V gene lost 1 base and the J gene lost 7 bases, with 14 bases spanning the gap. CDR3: CATSRADLGLQPQHF. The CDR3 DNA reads TGTGCCACCAGCAGAGCGGACTTGGGGCTCCAGCCCCAGCATTTT.

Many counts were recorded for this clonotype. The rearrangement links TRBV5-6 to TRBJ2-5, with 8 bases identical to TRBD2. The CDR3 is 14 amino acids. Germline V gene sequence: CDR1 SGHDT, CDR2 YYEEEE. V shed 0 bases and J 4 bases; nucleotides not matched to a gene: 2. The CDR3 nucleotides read TGTGCCAGCAGCTTGGGCGCGGGAGGAGAGACCCAGTACTTC. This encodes CASSLGAGGETQYF.

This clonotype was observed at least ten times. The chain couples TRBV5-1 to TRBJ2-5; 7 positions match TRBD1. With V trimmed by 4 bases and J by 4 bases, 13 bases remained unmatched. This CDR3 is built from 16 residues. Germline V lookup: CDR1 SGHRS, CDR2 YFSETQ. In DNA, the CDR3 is TGCGCCAGCAGCCCGGGACAGATCACCTTCGGAGAGACCCAGTACTTC. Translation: CASSPGQITFGETQYF.

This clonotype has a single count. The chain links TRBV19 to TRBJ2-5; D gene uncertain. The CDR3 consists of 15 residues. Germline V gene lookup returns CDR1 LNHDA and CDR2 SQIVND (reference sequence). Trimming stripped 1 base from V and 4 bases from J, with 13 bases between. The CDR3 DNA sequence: TGTGCCAGTAGTATAGGGGCTGGCAGTGTAGAGACCCAGTACTTC. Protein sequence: CASSIGAGSVETQYF.

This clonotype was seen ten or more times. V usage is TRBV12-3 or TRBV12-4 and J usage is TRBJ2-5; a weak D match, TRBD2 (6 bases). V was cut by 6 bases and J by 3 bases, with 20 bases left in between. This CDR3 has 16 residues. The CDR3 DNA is TGTGCCAGCAGCCACGAAGCGAGGGACTTAAAAGAGACCCAGTACTTC. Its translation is CASSHEARDLKETQYF.

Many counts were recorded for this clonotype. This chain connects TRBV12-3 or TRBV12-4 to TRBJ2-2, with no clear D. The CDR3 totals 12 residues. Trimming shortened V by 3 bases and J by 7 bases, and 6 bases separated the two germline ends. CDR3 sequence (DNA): TGTGCCAGCAGTTTCGGTGGCGGGGAGCTGTTTTTT. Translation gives CASSFGGGELFF.

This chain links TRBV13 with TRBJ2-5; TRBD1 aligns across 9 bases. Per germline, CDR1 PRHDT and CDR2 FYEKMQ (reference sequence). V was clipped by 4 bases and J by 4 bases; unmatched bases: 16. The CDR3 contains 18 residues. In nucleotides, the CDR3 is TGTGCCAGCAGCTCTATCCTCTCTCCCGGGACAGGGATAGAGACCCAGTACTTC. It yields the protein CASSSILSPGTGIETQYF. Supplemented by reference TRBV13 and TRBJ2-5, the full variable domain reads AAGVIQSPRHLIKEKRETATLKCYPIPRHDTVYWYQQGPGQDPQFLISFYEKMQSDKGSIPDRFSAQQFSDYHSELNMSSLELGDSALYFCASSSILSPGTGIETQYFGPGTRLLVL.

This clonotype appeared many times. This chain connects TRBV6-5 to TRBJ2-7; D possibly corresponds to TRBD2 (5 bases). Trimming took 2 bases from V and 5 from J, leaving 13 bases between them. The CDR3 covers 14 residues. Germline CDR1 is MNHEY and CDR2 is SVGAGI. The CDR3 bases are TGTGCCAGCAGTTACCGAGGACTCTGGGACGAGCAGTACTTC. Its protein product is CASSYRGLWDEQYF.

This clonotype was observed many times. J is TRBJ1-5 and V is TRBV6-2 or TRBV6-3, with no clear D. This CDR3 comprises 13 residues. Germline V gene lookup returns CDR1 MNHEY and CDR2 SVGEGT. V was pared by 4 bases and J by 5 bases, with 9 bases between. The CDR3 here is CASSSPGDQPQHF. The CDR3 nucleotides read TGTGCCAGCAGTTCCCCAGGAGATCAGCCCCAGCATTTT.

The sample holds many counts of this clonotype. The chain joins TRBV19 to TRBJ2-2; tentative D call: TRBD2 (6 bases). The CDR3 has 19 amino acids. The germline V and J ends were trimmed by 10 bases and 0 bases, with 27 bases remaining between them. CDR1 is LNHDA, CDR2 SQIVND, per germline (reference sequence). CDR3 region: CAITADNVGGPSNTGELFF. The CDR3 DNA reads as TGTGCCATCACAGCGGATAACGTAGGAGGGCCTTCGAACACCGGGGAGCTGTTTTTT.

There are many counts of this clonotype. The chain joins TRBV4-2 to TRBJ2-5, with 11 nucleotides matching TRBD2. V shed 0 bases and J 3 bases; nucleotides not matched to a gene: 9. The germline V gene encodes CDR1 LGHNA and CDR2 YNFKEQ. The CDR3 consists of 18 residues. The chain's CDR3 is CASSQELAGGPTKETQYF. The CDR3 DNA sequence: TGTGCCAGCAGCCAAGAGCTAGCGGGAGGCCCCACAAAAGAGACCCAGTACTTC.

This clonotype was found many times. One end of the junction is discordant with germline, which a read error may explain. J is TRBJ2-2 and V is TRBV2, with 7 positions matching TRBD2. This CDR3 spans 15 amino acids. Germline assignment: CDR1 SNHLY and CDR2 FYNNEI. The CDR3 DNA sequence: TGTGCCAGCAGGAAGTGGACTAGTGATCCCGGGGAGCTGCTTTTT. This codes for CASRKWTSDPGELLF. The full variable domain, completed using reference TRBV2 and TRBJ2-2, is EPEVTQTPSHQVTQMGQEVILRCVPISNHLYFYWYRQILGQKVEFLVSFYNNEISEKSEIFDDQFSVERPDGSNFTLKIRSTKLEDSAMYFCASRKWTSDPGELLFGEGSRLTVL.

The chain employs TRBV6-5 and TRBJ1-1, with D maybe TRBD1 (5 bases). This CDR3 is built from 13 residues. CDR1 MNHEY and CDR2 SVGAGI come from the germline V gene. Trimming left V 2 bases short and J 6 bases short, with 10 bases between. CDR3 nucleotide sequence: TGTGCCAGCAGTTACGTAGGGGAACCTGAAGCTTTCTTT. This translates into CASSYVGEPEAFF.

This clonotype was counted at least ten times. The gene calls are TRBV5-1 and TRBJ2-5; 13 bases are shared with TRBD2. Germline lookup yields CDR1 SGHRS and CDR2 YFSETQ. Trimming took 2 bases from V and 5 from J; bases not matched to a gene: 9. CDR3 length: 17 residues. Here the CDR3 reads CASSFYRTSGSRETQYF. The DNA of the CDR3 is TGCGCCAGCAGCTTCTACAGGACTAGCGGGAGTAGGGAGACCCAGTACTTC.

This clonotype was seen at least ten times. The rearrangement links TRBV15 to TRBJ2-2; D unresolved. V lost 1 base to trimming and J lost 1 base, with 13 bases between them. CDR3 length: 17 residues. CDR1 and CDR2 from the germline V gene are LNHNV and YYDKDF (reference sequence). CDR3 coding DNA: TGTGCCACCAGCAGAGGATCGGCTACTTTGAACACCGGGGAGCTGTTTTTT. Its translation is CATSRGSATLNTGELFF.

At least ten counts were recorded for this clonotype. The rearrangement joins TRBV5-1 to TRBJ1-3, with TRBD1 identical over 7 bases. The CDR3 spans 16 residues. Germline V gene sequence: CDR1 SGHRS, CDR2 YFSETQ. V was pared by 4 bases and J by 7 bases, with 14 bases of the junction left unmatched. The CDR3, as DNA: TGCGCCAGCAGCGTCCCCGGGACAGTGGGCTCGAACACCATATATTTT. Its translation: CASSVPGTVGSNTIYF. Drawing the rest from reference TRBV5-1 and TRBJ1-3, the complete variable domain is KAGVTQTPRYLIKTRGQQVTLSCSPISGHRSVSWYQQTPGQGLQFLFEYFSETQRNKGNFPGRFSGRQFSNSRSEMNVSTLELGDSALYLCASSVPGTVGSNTIYFGEGSWLTVV.

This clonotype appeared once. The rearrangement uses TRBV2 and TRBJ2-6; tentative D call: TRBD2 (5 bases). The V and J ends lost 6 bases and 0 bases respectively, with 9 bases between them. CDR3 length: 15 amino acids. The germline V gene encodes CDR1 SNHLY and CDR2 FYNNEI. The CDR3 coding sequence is TGTGCCAGCAGAGCGGAGAGCTCTGGGGCCAACGTCCTGACTTTC. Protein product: CASRAESSGANVLTF.

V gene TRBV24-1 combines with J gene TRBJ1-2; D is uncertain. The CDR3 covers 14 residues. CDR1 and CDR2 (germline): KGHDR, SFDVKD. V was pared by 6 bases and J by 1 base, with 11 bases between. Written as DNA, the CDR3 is TGTGCCACCAGTTCCGCAGAGCTTAACTATGGCTACACCTTC. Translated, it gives CATSSAELNYGYTF.